This passage covers 21 T cell receptor beta chains from one sample sequenced in a study of shared clonotypes between healthy human individuals. Sequencing was performed with immunoSEQ multiplex PCR; in TCRdb, only in-frame clones are kept and a portion is missing. In the table there are about 1 million clones, approximately 80% of which are singletons. What was sequenced was memory CD4+ T cells from PBMCs. The subset was: CD45RA-negative fraction. These receptor sequences come from a man between 18 and 35 years old in good health. Some clones in this sample may be carry-over from other donors' samples.

This clone has only one observation. In the same sample, other DNA sequences code for this CDR3. The chain has TRBV5-1 and TRBJ1-1; 10 bases agree with TRBD1. Germline V gives CDR1 SGHRS, CDR2 YFSETQ. The CDR3 has 15 residues. With V trimmed by 3 bases and J by 5 bases, 7 bases remained unmatched. CDR3: CASSSTGGMGTEAFF. The CDR3 DNA reads as TGCGCCAGCAGCTCGACAGGGGGCATGGGAACTGAAGCTTTCTTT. The full variable domain, its missing parts supplied by reference TRBV5-1 and TRBJ1-1, is KAGVTQTPRYLIKTRGQQVTLSCSPISGHRSVSWYQQTPGQGLQFLFEYFSETQRNKGNFPGRFSGRQFSNSRSEMNVSTLELGDSALYLCASSSTGGMGTEAFFGQGTRLTVV.

This chain joins TRBV6-5 and TRBJ2-7, with 7 bases fitting TRBD2. Per germline, CDR1 MNHEY and CDR2 SVGAGI. The trim removed 6 bases at V and 3 bases at J, leaving 5 bases unmatched. The CDR3 is 13 amino acids. CDR3 residues: CASRRGTNYEQYF. The CDR3 nucleotides read TGTGCCAGCAGGCGGGGGACCAACTACGAGCAGTACTTC.

V gene TRBV7-9 combines with J gene TRBJ1-2, with a tentative D call TRBD1 (5 bases). V dropped 2 bases and J dropped 7 bases, with 11 bases sitting between them. Per germline, CDR1 SEHNR and CDR2 FQNEAQ (reference sequence). The CDR3 runs 13 residues. CDR3 amino acids: CASSLIREAGYTF. The CDR3 DNA is TGTGCCAGCAGCTTAATCAGGGAGGCTGGCTACACCTTC.

The chain joins TRBV7-7 to TRBJ2-5; possibly TRBD1 or TRBD2 for D (5 bases each). Trimming removed 1 base from V and 5 bases from J, with 23 bases in between. CDR3 length: 18 residues. Germline values: CDR1 SSHAT, CDR2 FNYEAQ (reference sequence). CDR3 coding DNA: TGTGCCAGCAGCTTAGGCAGGGTGGGGGACCTTAAAGGGGAGACCCAGTACTTC. Its translation is CASSLGRVGDLKGETQYF.

In its sample, this clone was seen once. The rearrangement links TRBV9 to TRBJ1-3; D ambiguous. CDR1 and CDR2 (germline): SGDLS, YYNGEE. The CDR3 spans 14 residues. V shed 1 base and J shed 0 bases, with 5 bases lying between them. For the CDR3, the DNA is TGTGCCAGCAGCGTATCGCCCTCTGGAAACACCATATATTTT. Amino acids: CASSVSPSGNTIYF.

The V gene is TRBV6-5, the J gene TRBJ2-1; 8 nucleotides agree with TRBD2. This CDR3 comprises 16 residues. Germline CDR1 reads MNHEY; CDR2 reads SVGAGI. Germline trimming cut 0 bases from V and 9 bases from J; bases unmatched to any gene: 10. In nucleotides, the CDR3 is TGTGCCAGCAGTTACTCGACGGCTAGCGGGTCGCTTGAGCAGTTCTTC. It encodes CASSYSTASGSLEQFF.

This chain links TRBV28 with TRBJ1-2; TRBD1 might be the D (6 bases). This CDR3 is built from 14 residues. The V gene lost 6 bases and the J gene lost 7 bases, with 18 bases spanning the gap. Germline V CDR1 and CDR2: MDHEN, SYDVKM. CDR3 in DNA: TGTGCCAGCAGCCAGCCGGGAACAGGGTCTGGCTACACCTTC. It codes for CASSQPGTGSGYTF.

The J gene is TRBJ2-7, the V gene TRBV9, with TRBD1 matching 9 bases. The germline gives CDR1 SGDLS, CDR2 YYNGEE. Trimming cost V 4 bases and J 2 bases; bases outside gene matches: 1. This CDR3 contains 13 residues. In DNA form, the CDR3 reads TGTGCCAGCAGCAGGACAGGGGCCTACGAGCAGTACTTC. This gives the protein CASSRTGAYEQYF. The entire variable domain, with the rest obtained from reference TRBV9 and TRBJ2-7, is as follows: DSGVTQTPKHLITATGQRVTLRCSPRSGDLSVYWYQQSLDQGLQFLIQYYNGEERAKGNILERFSAQQFPDLHSELNLSSLELGDSALYFCASSRTGAYEQYFGPGTRLTVT.

The V call is TRBV4-3, the J call TRBJ1-5; a weak D match, TRBD1 (5 bases). CDR1 and CDR2 from the germline V gene are LGHNA and YSLEER. The CDR3 length is 15 residues. V was cut by 0 bases and J by 7 bases, with 13 bases left in between. CDR3 residues: CASSQDGRAGQPQHF. In DNA form, the CDR3 reads TGCGCCAGCAGCCAAGACGGCAGGGCTGGGCAGCCCCAGCATTTT.

The chain recombines TRBV27 with TRBJ2-1; D may be TRBD1 (5 bases). V lost 8 bases and J lost 4, with 18 bases in between. CDR3 size: 15 residues. The germline V gene encodes CDR1 MNHEY and CDR2 SMNVEV (reference sequence). CDR3 in amino acids: CASCQNWGTYNEQFF. DNA for the CDR3: TGTGCCAGCTGTCAAAATTGGGGCACTTACAATGAGCAGTTCTTC.

The rearrangement joins TRBV27 to TRBJ2-5, with TRBD1 matching 9 bases. Germline assignment: CDR1 MNHEY and CDR2 SMNVEV (reference sequence). V was clipped by 6 bases and J by 1 base; unmatched bases: 6. The CDR3 covers 15 residues. CDR3 DNA: TGTGCCAGCAGATCGCCGGGACAGGGCCAAGAGACCCAGTACTTC. The encoded protein is CASRSPGQGQETQYF.

The CDR3 sequence is CASSPSDTSYEQYF. The CDR3 nucleotides are TGTGCCAGCAGCCCTAGCGATACGAGCTACGAGCAGTACTTC. The chain recombines TRBV4-2 with TRBJ2-7; a weak D match, TRBD2 (6 bases). This CDR3 has 14 amino acids. V dropped 4 bases and J dropped 3 bases, with 13 bases sitting between them. Looked up from germline, CDR1 is LGHNA and CDR2 is YNFKEQ.

This clone was seen once. V usage is TRBV20-1 and J usage is TRBJ2-7; D is uncertain. V lost 3 bases to trimming and J lost 6 bases, with 3 bases between them. Germline CDR1 reads DFQATT; CDR2 reads SNEGSKA (reference sequence). The CDR3 has 9 amino acids. The CDR3 bases are TGCAGTGCTAGCCTCGAGCAGTACTTC. Residues: CSASLEQYF.

Ten or more counts support this clone. CDR3 DNA: TGTGCCACCAAAGCGACAGGAGCCCAAGAGACCCAGTACTTC. Protein product: CATKATGAQETQYF. This chain joins TRBV10-3 and TRBJ2-5, with D possibly matching TRBD1 (6 bases). This CDR3 spans 14 amino acids. Trimming took 10 bases from V and 1 from J, leaving 16 bases between them. Germline V gene data show CDR1 as ENHRY and CDR2 as SYGVKD.

This clone was observed at least ten times. The rearrangement uses TRBV20-1 and TRBJ2-2; tentatively, D is TRBD2 (5 bases). Germline CDR1 reads DFQATT; CDR2 reads SNEGSKA (reference sequence). The CDR3 spans 11 residues. The CDR3 region is CSWRYTGELFF. CDR3 DNA: TGCAGCTGGAGGTACACCGGGGAGCTGTTTTTT.

This clone was counted at least ten times. The chain joins TRBV5-1 to TRBJ2-1; D is ambiguous. CDR1 is SGHRS, CDR2 YFSETQ, per germline. The length of the CDR3 is 14 residues. V dropped 4 bases and J dropped 7 bases, with 15 bases sitting between them. In DNA, the CDR3 is TGCGCCAGCAGCCCGTCCCCGCAGGATAATGAGCAGTTCTTC. As protein: CASSPSPQDNEQFF.

The rearrangement joins TRBV5-1 to TRBJ1-2, with D unclear. Trimming pared 4 bases from V and 2 bases from J, leaving 12 bases between. The CDR3 has 14 amino acids. The germline V gene encodes CDR1 SGHRS and CDR2 YFSETQ. The CDR3 DNA reads TGCGCCAGCAGCCCCCGACAAGGGAACTATGGCTACACCTTC. Residues: CASSPRQGNYGYTF.

V is TRBV7-3 and J is TRBJ2-2, with a weak D call TRBD2 (5 bases). There are 16 residues in the CDR3. The germline V gene encodes CDR1 SGHTA and CDR2 FQGTGA. The V end was cut by 2 bases, the J end by 0 bases, with 10 bases between. DNA for the CDR3: TGTGCCAGCAGCTTACGTCCGGGGACGAACACCGGGGAGCTGTTTTTT. Translation gives CASSLRPGTNTGELFF.

The chain has TRBV9 and TRBJ2-7, with D perhaps TRBD2 (5 bases). Germline CDR1 is SGDLS and CDR2 is YYNGEE. This CDR3 has 11 residues. V lost 4 bases to trimming and J lost 7 bases, with 9 bases between them. CDR3 loop: CASSSRGEQYF. The CDR3 nucleotides are TGTGCCAGCAGCTCTCGCGGGGAGCAGTACTTC.

The V gene is TRBV6-5, the J gene TRBJ1-5; TRBD1 is a possible D gene (5 bases). Germline V gene sequence: CDR1 MNHEY, CDR2 SVGAGI. Trimming shortened V by 6 bases and J by 3 bases, and 9 bases separated the two germline ends. CDR3 length: 13 residues. Written as DNA, the CDR3 is TGTGCCAGCAGACAGGACCCCAATCAGCCCCAGCATTTT. Translating it yields CASRQDPNQPQHF.

The sample holds a few counts of this clone. V usage is TRBV29-1 and J usage is TRBJ1-1; 7 nucleotides match TRBD1. CDR3 length: 14 amino acids. Germline V gene sequence: CDR1 SQVTM, CDR2 ANQGSEA. Germline trimming cut 6 bases from V and 11 bases from J; bases unmatched to any gene: 18. CDR3 loop: CSVETGTVEAMAFF. The CDR3 DNA sequence: TGCAGCGTGGAAACCGGGACAGTGGAGGCGATGGCTTTCTTT.